Here is one TCR beta chain with its context. Antigen specificity is unknown. Germline CDR1 SGHDT, CDR2 YYEEEE. This CDR3 contains 13 residues. The ends were cut back, 0 bases at V and 8 bases at J, with 11 bases in the middle. This record belongs to a study of siplizumab effects on memory and regulatory T cells. Overall study results and limits: Confirmatory evidence of suppressive function in proliferating siplizumab-culture Tregs was not obtained. The diversity of naive T cells seemed greater than that of memory cells, and their alloresponse contribution seemed major. The study found that siplizumab significantly reduced alloreactive sequences traceable to unstimulated CD4+ memory cells.

For every sample, about 10^5 TCR templates were assayed. Assay used: immunoSEQ multiplex PCR; TCRdb lists only in-frame clones, some missing. The sample lists 98,000 or so clones; about 94% were seen once. The TCR originated in a human donor in good health. Sequencing was carried out using Tregs sorted from blood. This rearrangement joins TRBV5-6 to TRBJ1-2; D is perhaps TRBD1 (6 bases). The CDR3 here is CASSLVQGGGYTF. CDR3 sequence (DNA): TGTGCCAGCAGCTTGGTACAGGGTGGGGGCTACACCTTC. Complete variable domain (other parts from reference TRBV5-6 and TRBJ1-2): DAGVTQSPTHLIKTRGQQVTLRCSPKSGHDTVSWYQQALGQGPQFIFQYYEEEERQRGNFPDRFSGHQFPNYSSELNVNALLLGDSALYLCASSLVQGGGYTFGSGTRLTVV.